This T cell receptor beta chain was documented in a study of cytomegalovirus exposure and HLA in healthy donors. Looking at the study overall: Genotyping of hundreds of donors showed that 80% to 85% belonged to the Caucasian-associated ancestry cluster.

PCR used 60 Vbeta primers and 13 Jbeta primers. Repertoires were generated with immunoSEQ multiplex PCR, while TCRdb's copy carries only in-frame clones and drops some. The specimen's table records 90,000 to 150,000 clones. From germline, CDR1 is PRHDT and CDR2 FYEKMQ (reference sequence). Deletions cut 0 bases from V and 1 base from J, with 12 bases between. The CDR3 length is 16 residues. Material for sequencing was PBMCs. This chain links TRBV13 with TRBJ1-1; D is unresolved. This TCR was recovered from a man aged 18 to 30 in good health and CMV-seronegative. This chain's CDR3 is CASSLGSGLGNTEAFF. The CDR3 DNA is TGTGCCAGCAGCTTAGGGTCCGGACTGGGGAACACTGAAGCTTTCTTT.